This T cell receptor (beta chain) was sequenced for a study of early T cells in non-severe SARS-CoV-2 infection. V was trimmed by 5 bases and J by 5 bases, leaving 18 bases between them. This CDR3 has 15 amino acids. CDR1 is MNHEY and CDR2 is SVGAGI in the germline V gene. This clonotype was counted many times. From the 5' RACE reads, TCRdb called clonotypes with MiXCR, one entry per CDR3 protein. The sample holds fewer than 70,000 distinct CDR3 sequences, about 4.6% seen once. The sample in question was whole blood, obtained at baseline. The chain combines TRBV6-5 with TRBJ1-1; D gene uncertain. This clonotype was obtained from an adult who was a healthcare worker with PCR-confirmed SARS-CoV-2 infection or an uninfected control (not recorded which). The donor label of this sample is uncertain. The CDR3 bases are TGTGCCAGCAGTCGCCCGGGGTATGGAGAAACTGAAGCTTTCTTT. Its translation is CASSRPGYGETEAFF.